This T cell receptor (beta chain) was captured by sequencing in a study of OX40 agonist ivuxolimab in advanced cancers. Per the germline V gene, CDR1 is SGHNT and CDR2 is YYREEE (reference sequence). This CDR3 is built from 15 residues. The V end was cut by 0 bases, the J end by 6 bases, with 13 bases between. Libraries were prepared by immunoSEQ multiplex PCR; TCRdb keeps only in-frame clonotypes and omits some of them. The sample records more than 55,000 clones, roughly 82% being singletons. The sequencing used CD4+ or CD8+ T cells sorted from blood, collected in a trial of the OX40 agonist ivuxolimab. The chain recombines TRBV5-4 with TRBJ2-1; D unclear. This sequence was found in an adult with an advanced solid tumor such as melanoma, head and neck, liver or kidney cancer. This CDR3 reads CASSLEWPPPNEQFF. CDR3 bases: TGTGCCAGCAGCTTGGAATGGCCGCCCCCCAATGAGCAGTTCTTC.